This entry lists 11 T cell receptor beta chains sequenced from one sample in a study of CD8 T cell repertoires and HIV-1 epitope variants. Clones were sequenced by immunoSEQ multiplex PCR, and TCRdb holds only the in-frame ones, with some missing. Here the sample spans about 5,000 clones, around 67% being singletons. Antigen specificity for these receptors is unknown. The sample was cultured CD8+ T cells derived from PBMCs. These receptor sequences come from a male donor with HIV.

The V call is TRBV6-5, the J call TRBJ2-7; D might be TRBD1 (6 bases). CDR1 is MNHEY and CDR2 is SVGAGI in the germline V gene. Deletions cut 4 bases from V and 0 bases from J, with 16 bases between. The CDR3 is 16 residues long. CDR3 DNA sequence: TGTGCCAGCAGTTTATCACAGGGAACCCTCTCCTACGAGCAGTACTTC. Protein: CASSLSQGTLSYEQYF.

The chain links TRBV15 to TRBJ1-5; weak D call: TRBD1 (5 bases). Per the germline V gene, CDR1 is LNHNV and CDR2 is YYDKDF (reference sequence). The CDR3 sequence is 14 residues long. Trimming took off 6 bases at V and 1 base at J, with 10 bases between the two ends. DNA for the CDR3: TGTGCCACCAGAGATTGGGACAGCAATCAGCCCCAGCATTTT. This sequence encodes CATRDWDSNQPQHF.

The sample holds one count of this clone. The chain uses TRBV10-3 and TRBJ2-3; D may be TRBD1 or TRBD2 (5 bases each). Deletions cut 3 bases from V and 4 bases from J, with 8 bases between. Germline CDR1 and CDR2: ENHRY and SYGVKD. The CDR3 has 13 residues. The CDR3 DNA sequence: TGTGCCATCAGTGATTTGGGGGCAGATACGCAGTATTTT. The encoded protein is CAISDLGADTQYF.

This chain uses TRBV28 with TRBJ1-1; unclear D gene. The germline V and J ends were trimmed by 7 bases and 1 base, with 7 bases remaining between them. Germline loops: CDR1 MDHEN, CDR2 SYDVKM. This CDR3 region has 12 residues. CDR3 coding DNA: TGTGCCAGCACATTGGGGAACACTGAAGCTTTCTTT. Residues: CASTLGNTEAFF.

V is TRBV7-6 and J is TRBJ2-1, with D possibly TRBD1 on 6 matching bases. Germline V lookup: CDR1 SGHVS, CDR2 FNYEAQ. The CDR3 loop spans 15 amino acids. V was cut by 1 base and J by 6 bases, with 13 bases left in between. The CDR3 coding sequence is TGTGCCAGCAGCTTAGACAGGGACACCTCCAATGAGCAGTTCTTC. As protein: CASSLDRDTSNEQFF.

The J gene is TRBJ2-3, the V gene TRBV7-3; 10 bases are shared with TRBD1. J lost 4 bases, V lost 5 bases, and 6 bases had no gene match. The CDR3 runs 15 residues. Germline V CDR1 and CDR2: SGHTA, FQGTGA. The CDR3 spells CASSRSGTGADTQYF. CDR3 in DNA: TGTGCCAGCAGCCGTTCGGGGACAGGGGCAGATACGCAGTATTTT.

The rearrangement links TRBV4-3 to TRBJ1-1; D gene unclear. Per the germline V gene, CDR1 is LGHNA and CDR2 is YSLEER. V lost 1 base to trimming and J lost 3 bases, with 15 bases between them. The length of the CDR3 is 16 residues. CDR3 amino acids: CASSQGSGGFYTEAFF. CDR3 bases: TGCGCCAGCAGCCAAGGGTCGGGTGGATTTTACACTGAAGCTTTCTTT.

V and J are TRBV4-1 and TRBJ2-7; D not certain. V shed 1 base and J shed 0 bases, with 4 bases lying between them. The CDR3 loop spans 13 amino acids. Germline CDR1 and CDR2: MGHRA and YSYEKL. The CDR3 DNA follows: TGCGCCAGCAGCCAAGGTCTCTCCTACGAGCAGTACTTC. Translation: CASSQGLSYEQYF.

In its sample, this clone is medium-sized. The CDR3 DNA sequence: TGTGCCAGTAGTATAGTTCCGGAGGGGCCCCAGCATTTT. Amino acids: CASSIVPEGPQHF. This rearrangement joins TRBV19 to TRBJ1-5; D gene unclear. V was clipped by 1 base and J by 9 bases, with 10 bases between them. The CDR3 runs to 13 residues. CDR1 LNHDA and CDR2 SQIVND come from the germline V gene (reference sequence).

DNA of the CDR3: TGTGCCAGCAGTGCTAGCGGGGGCACCGGGGAGCTGTTTTTT. Encoded protein: CASSASGGTGELFF. V and J are TRBV6-6 and TRBJ2-2; 10 bases line up with TRBD2. The CDR3 contains 14 residues. Losses at the gene ends were 5 bases for V and 4 bases for J; bases not matched to a gene: 1. Germline CDR1 MNHNY, CDR2 SVGAGI (reference sequence).

To note about this clone: This specimen includes other DNA sequences encoding the same CDR3. The rearrangement links TRBV7-8 to TRBJ2-2; TRBD2 is a possible D gene (6 bases). The CDR3 totals 13 residues. CDR1 SGHVS and CDR2 FQNEAQ come from the germline V gene. Trimming removed 1 base from V and 10 bases from J, with 10 bases in between. The CDR3 DNA reads TGTGCCAGCAGCTTAGTCGGACTAATGGAGCTGTTTTTT. It is translated as CASSLVGLMELFF.